This TCR beta chain was sequenced in a study of blood T cells in healthy people across ages. Study results and caveats: No conclusive comparison of naive versus antigen-experienced cells was possible with unsorted PBMCs. Naive CD4+ cells and diversity were both higher in long-lived donors than in aged donors.

Comments on this clonotype: The antigen is undetermined.

The CDR3 length is 13 residues. Germline V CDR1 and CDR2: SNHLY, FYNNEI. Trimming took off 7 bases at V and 1 base at J, with 10 bases between the two ends. Sample-barcoded 5' priming and a J-beta primer mix drove a second PCR of roughly 7 to 11 cycles. The authors tagged each cDNA molecule using a template-switch adaptor with 12 random nucleotides. Paired-end reads containing CDR3 totaled no fewer than 3 million for each sample. TCRdb analysed the 5' RACE reads with MiXCR anew, one entry per CDR3 protein. The data contain hundreds of thousands of distinct CDR3 sequences, 50% to 60% of them seen just once; the ten biggest clones take up around 50%.

The source of this sequence is a man aged 55 to 70 in good health. The gene calls are TRBV2 and TRBJ1-1; D is uncertain. The sequencing input was blood. Here the CDR3 DNA reads TGTGCCAGCACTGCTGAGGGGAACACTGAAGCTTTCTTT. Translating it yields CASTAEGNTEAFF.